These T cell receptor beta chains were read from a single sample in a study of beta chain features in type 1 diabetes. Assay: immunoSEQ multiplex PCR; the TCRdb copy retains only in-frame clones and omits some. The sample contains some 15,000 clones, approximately 47% of which appear only once. What was sequenced was stem cell memory CD4+ T cells from blood. The receptor source for this set is a woman aged 40 to 50 in good health. Both conserved end residues are part of each CDR3. The D gene is left open where the match is weak. Expanded clones get a size class; other rows say once, few or many, or leave the size out.

D gene: NA; J gene: TRBJ2-3; V gene: TRBV6-5; clone size: NA; CDR3 DNA: TGTGCCAGCAGTTACGGCCGGACACCGGGCCCAGATACGCAGTATTTT; CDR3 protein: CASSYGRTPGPDTQYF
D gene: TRBD2; J gene: TRBJ2-1; V gene: TRBV9; clone size: NA; CDR3 DNA: TGTGCCAGCAGCTATCAAGGACTAGCGGGCACGCGTGAGCAGTTCTTC; CDR3 protein: CASSYQGLAGTREQFF
D gene: TRBD2; J gene: TRBJ2-7; V gene: TRBV5-4; clone size: NA; CDR3 DNA: TGTGCCAGCAGCCGGGGGGGGACGATTCCCTCCTACGAGCAGTACTTC; CDR3 protein: CASSRGGTIPSYEQYF
D gene: NA; J gene: TRBJ2-7; V gene: TRBV29-1; clone size: few; CDR3 DNA: TGCAGCGTTACACAGGGTTACGAGCAGTACTTC; CDR3 protein: CSVTQGYEQYF
D gene: TRBD1; J gene: TRBJ2-7; V gene: TRBV25-1; clone size: NA; CDR3 DNA: TGTGCCAGCACTGGACAGGGCCCGACCTACGAGCAGTACTTC; CDR3 protein: CASTGQGPTYEQYF
D gene: NA; J gene: TRBJ2-5; V gene: TRBV2; clone size: few; CDR3 DNA: TGTGCCAGCAGTGGGTTGGTGGGGGGGCCTCAAGAGACCCAGTACTTC; CDR3 protein: CASSGLVGGPQETQYF
D gene: NA; J gene: TRBJ2-2; V gene: TRBV11-2; clone size: NA; CDR3 DNA: TGTGCCAGCAGCTATCGATTTGGCCAGGCCACCGGGGAGCTGTTTTTT; CDR3 protein: CASSYRFGQATGELFF
D gene: NA; J gene: TRBJ1-2; V gene: TRBV6-6; clone size: NA; CDR3 DNA: TGTGCCAGCACCGAGATAGTCAACTATGGCTACACCTTC; CDR3 protein: CASTEIVNYGYTF
D gene: NA; J gene: TRBJ1-2; V gene: TRBV11-2; clone size: NA; CDR3 DNA: TGTGCCAGCAGAAACCTACGTGGCTACACCTTC; CDR3 protein: CASRNLRGYTF
D gene: NA; J gene: TRBJ2-7; V gene: TRBV18; clone size: few; CDR3 DNA: TGTGCCAGCTCACCTGGTGAAGGCGGGGTGAGGGTCGAGCAGTACTTC; CDR3 protein: CASSPGEGGVRVEQYF
D gene: NA; J gene: TRBJ2-7; V gene: TRBV5-5; clone size: NA; CDR3 DNA: TGTGCCAGCAGCTTATCGGCGGGGCCTTCCTACGAGCAGTACTTC; CDR3 protein: CASSLSAGPSYEQYF
D gene: TRBD1; J gene: TRBJ2-1; V gene: TRBV10-2; clone size: few; CDR3 DNA: TGCGCCAGCAGTGATCGTTACAGGGGGCCTTTTGAGCAGTTCTTC; CDR3 protein: CASSDRYRGPFEQFF
D gene: NA; J gene: TRBJ1-5; V gene: TRBV6-1; clone size: NA; CDR3 DNA: TGTGCCAGCAGTGAAGGGACAGCTAGCAATCAGCCCCAGCATTTT; CDR3 protein: CASSEGTASNQPQHF
D gene: TRBD1; J gene: TRBJ1-2; V gene: TRBV27; clone size: NA; CDR3 DNA: TGTGCCAGCAGTGAAGACAGGGGGCGAAGCTATGGCTACACCTTC; CDR3 protein: CASSEDRGRSYGYTF
D gene: NA; J gene: TRBJ2-1; V gene: TRBV5-1; clone size: NA; CDR3 DNA: TGCGCCAGCAGCTTGGTCGGAGACAATGAGCAGTTCTTC; CDR3 protein: CASSLVGDNEQFF
D gene: TRBD1; J gene: TRBJ1-2; V gene: TRBV18; clone size: NA; CDR3 DNA: TGTGCCAGCTCACCAACTACAGGGGGCTCTGGCTACACCTTC; CDR3 protein: CASSPTTGGSGYTF
D gene: TRBD1; J gene: TRBJ1-2; V gene: TRBV27; clone size: few; CDR3 DNA: TGTGCCAGCAGTTTTACACAGCTCGGACAGGGTAGGCCTAACTATGGCTACACCTTC; CDR3 protein: CASSFTQLGQGRPNYGYTF
D gene: TRBD1; J gene: TRBJ2-7; V gene: TRBV7-9; clone size: NA; CDR3 DNA: TGTGCCAGCAGCTTAGGGGGACAGGGGGCACGAGAGCAGTACTTC; CDR3 protein: CASSLGGQGAREQYF
D gene: NA; J gene: TRBJ1-5; V gene: TRBV6-5; clone size: NA; CDR3 DNA: TGTGCCAGCAGTTACTCGGGGGGGTCCAATCAGCCCCAGCATTTT; CDR3 protein: CASSYSGGSNQPQHF
D gene: TRBD1; J gene: TRBJ1-4; V gene: TRBV15; clone size: few; CDR3 DNA: TGTGCCACCAGCAGAGATAATCTAGGACAGGGGGAATTT; CDR3 protein: CATSRDNLGQGEF
D gene: NA; J gene: TRBJ2-5; V gene: TRBV18; clone size: NA; CDR3 DNA: TGTGCCAGCTCACCAGGACAGAACAAGCATGAGACCCAGTACTTC; CDR3 protein: CASSPGQNKHETQYF
D gene: NA; J gene: TRBJ1-1; V gene: TRBV27; clone size: NA; CDR3 DNA: TGTGCCAGCAGTTACGGGAGAAGCACTGAAGCTTTCTTT; CDR3 protein: CASSYGRSTEAFF
D gene: TRBD1; J gene: TRBJ1-2; V gene: TRBV7-2; clone size: NA; CDR3 DNA: TGTGCCAGCAGCTTGGGCAGGGGGCCGTACACCTTC; CDR3 protein: CASSLGRGPYTF
D gene: NA; J gene: TRBJ1-3; V gene: TRBV7-2; clone size: few; CDR3 DNA: TGTGCCAGCAGCTTGGCAGGGAAGAGCTCTGGAAACACCATATATTTT; CDR3 protein: CASSLAGKSSGNTIYF
D gene: NA; J gene: TRBJ2-7; V gene: TRBV10-1; clone size: NA; CDR3 DNA: TGCGCCAGCAGTGAAGCGACAGGCTACGAGCAGTACTTC; CDR3 protein: CASSEATGYEQYF
D gene: NA; J gene: TRBJ2-7; V gene: TRBV7-9; clone size: few; CDR3 DNA: TGTGCCAGCAGCTACACAGGTTACGAGCAGTACTTC; CDR3 protein: CASSYTGYEQYF
D gene: TRBD2; J gene: TRBJ2-1; V gene: TRBV7-2; clone size: NA; CDR3 DNA: TGTGCCAGCAGGCTAGCGGGGGGATACAATGAGCAGTTCTTC; CDR3 protein: CASRLAGGYNEQFF
D gene: NA; J gene: TRBJ2-3; V gene: TRBV4-2; clone size: NA; CDR3 DNA: TGTGCCAGCATGGAGAACACAGATACGCAGTATTTT; CDR3 protein: CASMENTDTQYF
D gene: NA; J gene: TRBJ2-3; V gene: TRBV7-8; clone size: NA; CDR3 DNA: TGTGCCTGCTCCTACAGGCGCCTCAGCACAGATACGCAGTATTTT; CDR3 protein: CACSYRRLSTDTQYF
D gene: TRBD1; J gene: TRBJ1-5; V gene: TRBV6-6; clone size: few; CDR3 DNA: TGTGCCAGCAGCCGCCGGGGGACAGTGGGCAATCAGCCCCAGCATTTT; CDR3 protein: CASSRRGTVGNQPQHF
D gene: TRBD1; J gene: TRBJ1-2; V gene: TRBV7-2; clone size: NA; CDR3 DNA: TGTGCCAGCAGCTTAGTTGGGGGACACAGGGGTCGGGGCTACACCTTC; CDR3 protein: CASSLVGGHRGRGYTF
D gene: NA; J gene: TRBJ2-3; V gene: TRBV6-5; clone size: NA; CDR3 DNA: TGTGCCAGCAGTTACCGCGGGACTTCCTACACAGATACGCAGTATTTT; CDR3 protein: CASSYRGTSYTDTQYF
D gene: TRBD1; J gene: TRBJ2-1; V gene: TRBV25-1; clone size: NA; CDR3 DNA: TGTGCCAGCAGCAGGCCCGGACAGGGAAGCGATGAGCAGTTCTTC; CDR3 protein: CASSRPGQGSDEQFF
D gene: TRBD1; J gene: TRBJ2-4; V gene: TRBV10-2; clone size: NA; CDR3 DNA: TGCGCCAGGTGTCGGGGACAGCTAGCCAAAAACATTCAGTACTTC; CDR3 protein: CARCRGQLAKNIQYF
D gene: TRBD2; J gene: TRBJ2-1; V gene: TRBV27; clone size: NA; CDR3 DNA: TGTGCCAGCAGTCCGAACTCCCGGACTAGCGGGGGCAATGAGCAGTTCTTC; CDR3 protein: CASSPNSRTSGGNEQFF
D gene: NA; J gene: TRBJ2-3; V gene: TRBV7-2; clone size: medium-sized; CDR3 DNA: TGTGCCAGCAGCTCGCAGGGGCAAGAAGATACGCAGTATTTT; CDR3 protein: CASSSQGQEDTQYF
D gene: TRBD2; J gene: TRBJ2-1; V gene: TRBV10-3; clone size: NA; CDR3 DNA: TGTGCCATCAGTGATTTTGCGGGGGGGAACTACAATGAGCAGTTCTTC; CDR3 protein: CAISDFAGGNYNEQFF
D gene: TRBD1; J gene: TRBJ1-5; V gene: TRBV12-5; clone size: NA; CDR3 DNA: TGTGCTAGTGGTTTGGTGACCAGGGGGCTTCAGCCCCAGCATTTT; CDR3 protein: CASGLVTRGLQPQHF
D gene: TRBD1; J gene: TRBJ1-2; V gene: TRBV5-4; clone size: few; CDR3 DNA: TGTGCCAGCAGCTTGGAATGGGGACAGGAGAATGGCTACACCTTC; CDR3 protein: CASSLEWGQENGYTF
D gene: NA; J gene: TRBJ1-5; V gene: TRBV4-3; clone size: NA; CDR3 DNA: TGCGCCAGCAGCCTACAGACGGGAGGCAATCAGCCCCAGCATTTT; CDR3 protein: CASSLQTGGNQPQHF
D gene: NA; J gene: TRBJ2-3; V gene: TRBV10-3; clone size: NA; CDR3 DNA: TGTGCCACTAGTACGCCCGCCACAGATACGCAGTATTTT; CDR3 protein: CATSTPATDTQYF
D gene: NA; J gene: TRBJ2-7; V gene: TRBV5-1; clone size: few; CDR3 DNA: TGCGCCAGCAGCGGGCGGACAGGAGGGATGGGAGAGCAGTACTTC; CDR3 protein: CASSGRTGGMGEQYF
D gene: NA; J gene: TRBJ2-7; V gene: TRBV7-9; clone size: few; CDR3 DNA: TGTGCCAGCAGCTTAATGGCGACTGCAGCCTACGAGCAGTACTTC; CDR3 protein: CASSLMATAAYEQYF
D gene: NA; J gene: TRBJ2-6; V gene: TRBV6-6; clone size: NA; CDR3 DNA: TGTGCCAGCAGTCCGTCTTTCCCTGGGGCCAACGTCCTGACTTTC; CDR3 protein: CASSPSFPGANVLTF
D gene: NA; J gene: TRBJ1-1; V gene: TRBV18; clone size: few; CDR3 DNA: TGTGCCAGCTCACGGACCGGGGGGAACACTGAAGCTTTCTTT; CDR3 protein: CASSRTGGNTEAFF
D gene: NA; J gene: TRBJ2-5; V gene: TRBV5-1; clone size: few; CDR3 DNA: TGCGCCAGCAGCTTGCAGCTAGGAGAGACCCAGTACTTC; CDR3 protein: CASSLQLGETQYF
D gene: NA; J gene: TRBJ2-5; V gene: TRBV18; clone size: NA; CDR3 DNA: TGTGCCAGCTCACCACCGGGACATTCCAGCCAAGAGACCCAGTACTTC; CDR3 protein: CASSPPGHSSQETQYF
D gene: NA; J gene: TRBJ2-5; V gene: TRBV5-3; clone size: NA; CDR3 DNA: TGTGCCAGAAGCTTGAAGCCCTCCGAACAAGAGACCCAGTACTTC; CDR3 protein: CARSLKPSEQETQYF
D gene: TRBD1; J gene: TRBJ2-4; V gene: TRBV5-1; clone size: NA; CDR3 DNA: TGCGCCAGCAGCTTCCTGACAGGGGACGAAAACATTCAGTACTTC; CDR3 protein: CASSFLTGDENIQYF
D gene: NA; J gene: TRBJ1-1; V gene: TRBV6-5; clone size: NA; CDR3 DNA: TGTGCCAGCAGTTACTCGTGGGGGCAGGAGAACACTGAAGCTTTCTTT; CDR3 protein: CASSYSWGQENTEAFF
D gene: TRBD2; J gene: TRBJ2-3; V gene: TRBV15; clone size: NA; CDR3 DNA: TGTGCCACCAGCAGAGTGGTAGCGGGGCAGCCGCAGTATTTT; CDR3 protein: CATSRVVAGQPQYF